A selection of T cell receptor beta chains follows, all from one sample in a study of blood T cells in healthy people across ages. TCRdb recomputed calls from the 5' RACE reads with MiXCR, one row per CDR3 protein. The table records around 780,000 distinct CDR3 sequences, approximately 60% of them present only once. Material for sequencing was blood. Source of these receptors: a man aged 35-49 years in good health. The conserved cysteine and the conserved F or W are not part of the CDR3 here.

>TRBV4-3
ASSQAPGGYEQY
>TRBV6-1
ASSEGGGIVETQY
>TRBV4-1
ASSQEGTPSSGNTIY
>TRBV12-3/TRBV12-4
ASSLGGPTPDTQY
>TRBV20-1
SARDMGYTEAF
>TRBV27
ASSMGGRDYEQY
>TRBV4-1
ASSPTISGGAFGELF
>TRBV6-2/TRBV6-3
ASRAAGGYGYT
>TRBV7-2
ASSLAGMGTYEQY
>TRBV6-1
ASSRVKGGAYSGELF
>TRBV14
ASSPRGNSDGYT
>TRBV7-9
ASRATSGGADTQY
>TRBV4-2
ASSRSGRAHEQY
>TRBV28
ASSELQDYGYT
>TRBV11-2
ASSLERADTQY
>TRBV29-1
SVEDSHEQY
>TRBV29-1
SGDRGNIQY
>TRBV29-1
SVEDSGGGTEAF
>TRBV6-5
ASSSTDSRNYGYT
>TRBV4-3
VSSQEGTDQETQY
>TRBV5-1
ASSFGASYKDEQY
>TRBV20-1
SARATRDRVIYEQY
>TRBV20-1
SATGGATGNEQF
>TRBV29-1
NVEGGGNTEAF
>TRBV6-6
ASSAGLQGTQY
>TRBV20-1
SAMVSERVLREKLF
>TRBV5-1
ASSRGVDPAGKETQF
>TRBV9
ASSEGNGGYYNEQF
>TRBV10-3
AIRGLAESSTDTQY
>TRBV29-1
SVTGAGNTEAF
>TRBV3-1
ATWERGSGETQY
>TRBV28
ASSLGQAIDTQY
>TRBV4-3
ASSLGADKQF
>TRBV20-1
SAREVGLAGYNEQF
>TRBV20-1
SARNLSGRADTQY
>TRBV7-2
ASSLGDWTPDTQY
>TRBV5-4
ASSTGGWNTEAF
>TRBV15
ATSRDGVQWDTQY
>TRBV15
ATSRDRADNSPLH
>TRBV11-2
ASSAILQGSRETQY
>TRBV4-3
ASRPTRTASLYGYT
>TRBV7-2
ASSLEVLAGPHEQF